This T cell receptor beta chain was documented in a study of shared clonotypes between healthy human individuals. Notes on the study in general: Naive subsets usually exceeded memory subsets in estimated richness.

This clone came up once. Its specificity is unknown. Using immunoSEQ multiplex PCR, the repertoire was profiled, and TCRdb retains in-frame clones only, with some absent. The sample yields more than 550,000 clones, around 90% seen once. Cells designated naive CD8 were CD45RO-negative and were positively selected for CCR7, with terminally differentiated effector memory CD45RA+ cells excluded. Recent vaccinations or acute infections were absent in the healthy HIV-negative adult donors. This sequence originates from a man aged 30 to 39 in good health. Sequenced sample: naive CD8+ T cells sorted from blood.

Written as DNA, the CDR3 is TGCGCCAGCAGCTTTTACTCTGCCTACGAGCAGTACTTC. Protein product: CASSFYSAYEQYF. This chain joins TRBV5-1 and TRBJ2-7; no reliable D call. CDR1 is SGHRS, CDR2 YFSETQ, per germline. Trimming took 2 bases from V and 2 from J, leaving 8 bases between them. CDR3 length: 13 residues.